A single sample gave rise to the 24 T cell receptor beta chains below, sequenced in a study of blood T cell repertoires in COVID-19 (dated by TCRdb to the early 2020s). Library method: the immunoSEQ multiplex PCR assay. This immuneACCESS table, as held by TCRdb, lists in-frame sequences with V and J called but not all clones. Of the missing ones, under half trace to an unresolved V gene in checked studies; the others have no known cause. The table for this sample lists about 210,000 clones; 85% of them were counted only once. Under 0.95% of the sample goes to the ten largest clones. Sequencing used peripheral blood. The receptors derive from a man in his sixties with COVID-19, enrolled during active disease.

This clone was seen just once. The CDR3 DNA is TGCGCCAGCAGGTTTAACCAGGGCTCGAACACTGAAGCTTTCTTT. This translates into CASRFNQGSNTEAFF. This chain uses TRBV5-1 with TRBJ1-1; the D gene is possibly TRBD1 (5 bases). Between the trimmed V and J ends, which lost 5 bases and 1 base, there was a span of 15 bases. The germline V gene encodes CDR1 SGHRS and CDR2 YFSETQ. CDR3 size: 15 residues.

The V call is TRBV30, the J call TRBJ2-7; D possibly corresponds to TRBD1 (5 bases). Trimming took 0 bases from V and 3 from J, leaving 12 bases between them. Germline assignment: CDR1 GTSNPN and CDR2 SVGIG (reference sequence). The CDR3 sequence is 14 residues long. CDR3 coding DNA: TGTGCCTGGAGTGTACGGATGGGGCACTACGAGCAGTACTTC. Amino acids: CAWSVRMGHYEQYF. The full variable domain, rest sourced from reference TRBV30 and TRBJ2-7, is SQTIHQWPATLVQPVGSPLSLECTVEGTSNPNLYWYRQAAGRGLQLLFYSVGIGQISSEVPQNLSASRPQDRQFILSSKKLLLSDSGFYLCAWSVRMGHYEQYFGPGTRLTVT.

This clone was recorded only once. The rearrangement links TRBV5-6 to TRBJ1-1; tentative D call: TRBD1 (5 bases). V dropped 4 bases and J dropped 11 bases, with 15 bases sitting between them. The CDR3 is 12 residues long. CDR1 is SGHDT and CDR2 is YYEEEE in the germline V gene. The CDR3 sequence is CASSRRDRSAFF. The CDR3 DNA is TGTGCCAGCAGCCGGAGGGACCGCTCGGCTTTCTTT.

Worth noting for this clone: Germline is not matched at one junction end, which may reflect a read error. The chain has TRBV5-6 and TRBJ2-7; D might be TRBD1 (6 bases). The germline gives CDR1 SGHDT, CDR2 YYEEEE. This CDR3 has 14 residues. The CDR3 bases are TGTGCCAGCAGCTTGCGGGGTCCACAGGGTCGGGATTTCTTC. Translating it yields CASSLRGPQGRDFF.

This chain links TRBV5-1 with TRBJ2-1; 8 positions match TRBD1. This CDR3 region has 15 residues. V shed 4 bases, J shed 4 bases, and the junction held 7 bases outside the gene matches. CDR1 and CDR2 (germline): SGHRS, YFSETQ. CDR3 loop: CASSPGQGAYNEQFF. Here the CDR3 DNA reads TGCGCCAGCAGCCCCGGCCAGGGGGCGTACAATGAGCAGTTCTTC.

In this sample, this clone turned up a few times. The gene calls are TRBV7-9 and TRBJ1-6; TRBD1 agrees at 11 bases. V lost 4 bases, J lost 8 bases, and 4 bases stayed unmatched. This CDR3 region has 15 residues. Germline values: CDR1 SEHNR, CDR2 FQNEAQ (reference sequence). The CDR3 DNA reads TGTGCCAGCAGCTCGGGACAGGGGGTGCATTCACCCCTCCACTTT. Encoded protein: CASSSGQGVHSPLHF.

This clone occurred a few times. The genes are TRBV20-1 and TRBJ1-2; D is unresolved. Germline values: CDR1 DFQATT, CDR2 SNEGSKA (reference sequence). Trimming shortened V by 6 bases and J by 7 bases, and 12 bases separated the two germline ends. The CDR3 contains 11 residues. The CDR3 protein is CSAPSSGGYTF. DNA of the CDR3: TGCAGTGCCCCCTCTTCCGGTGGCTACACCTTC.

This rearrangement joins TRBV4-1 to TRBJ2-1; 7 bases map to TRBD2. Germline CDR1 and CDR2: MGHRA and YSYEKL. This CDR3 region has 15 residues. Trimming cost V 4 bases and J 8 bases; bases outside gene matches: 11. The CDR3 DNA reads as TGCGCCAGCAGCCTTAGTCGACTAGCCTCCCATGAGCAGTTCTTC. It translates to CASSLSRLASHEQFF.

This sequence joins TRBV19 and TRBJ1-1; 7 bases are a match to TRBD1. CDR3 length: 15 amino acids. Trimming cost V 4 bases and J 6 bases; bases outside gene matches: 11. Germline CDR1 reads LNHDA; CDR2 reads SQIVND (reference sequence). For the CDR3, the DNA is TGTGCCAGTAGTACCGGACAGGCCCCTACCGCTGAAGCTTTCTTT. Residues: CASSTGQAPTAEAFF.

This chain uses TRBV12-3 or TRBV12-4 with TRBJ1-1; 7 bases align to TRBD1. This CDR3 is 13 amino acids long. Trimming removed 7 bases from V and 1 base from J; junction bases left unmatched: 3. The CDR3 nucleotides are TGTGCCAGCACCAGACAGGGGAACACTGAAGCTTTCTTT. Translated, it gives CASTRQGNTEAFF.

This chain connects TRBV6-5 to TRBJ2-2, with TRBD1 as a possible D gene (7 bases). The CDR3 is 15 residues long. Per germline, CDR1 MNHEY and CDR2 SVGAGI. Trimming stripped 7 bases from V and 4 bases from J, with 16 bases between. Here the CDR3 reads CASKYQGEVTGELFF. CDR3 nucleotide sequence: TGTGCCAGCAAGTATCAGGGGGAGGTCACCGGGGAGCTGTTTTTT.

The chain combines TRBV6-6 with TRBJ1-5; 12 bases align to TRBD1. Germline CDR1 and CDR2: MNHNY and SVGAGI (reference sequence). This CDR3 spans 17 amino acids. The ends lost 5 bases at V and 0 bases at J; junction bases unmatched: 5. DNA for the CDR3: TGTGCCAGCAGTCGGGACAGGGGGCGAGGTAGCAATCAGCCCCAGCATTTT. Residues: CASSRDRGRGSNQPQHF.

A word on this clone: Relative to the germline gene, one junction end is altered; a read error may explain this. This rearrangement joins TRBV4-3 to TRBJ1-3; D is ambiguous. This CDR3 region has 16 residues. Germline CDR1 is LGHNA and CDR2 is YSLEER. For the CDR3, the DNA is TGCGCCAGCAGCCAAGGGGCAGACATCTCTCGAAACACCATATATTTT. This codes for CASSQGADISRNTIYF.

J is TRBJ2-7 and V is TRBV29-1; 7 bases fit TRBD2. Germline V lookup: CDR1 SQVTM, CDR2 ANQGSEA. Trimming took 0 bases from V and 7 from J; bases not matched to a gene: 3. The CDR3 runs to 12 residues. For the CDR3, the DNA is TGCAGCGTTGAAGATCGGGGGGAAGAGCAGTACTTC. Translation: CSVEDRGEEQYF.

The chain is built from TRBV28 and TRBJ1-3, with unresolved D. V lost 7 bases to trimming and J lost 0 bases, with 10 bases between them. This CDR3 is built from 14 residues. Germline loops: CDR1 MDHEN, CDR2 SYDVKM. The CDR3 reads CASKSPVSGNTIYF. The CDR3 DNA reads TGTGCCAGCAAAAGTCCAGTCTCTGGAAACACCATATATTTT.

The CDR3 reads CASSQTGMADTQYF. As DNA, the CDR3 is TGCGCCAGCAGCCAGACAGGGATGGCAGATACGCAGTATTTT. The chain joins TRBV4-1 to TRBJ2-3, with 7 bases fitting TRBD1. CDR1 and CDR2 from the germline V gene are MGHRA and YSYEKL. This CDR3 has 14 amino acids. Trimming cost V 3 bases and J 4 bases; bases outside gene matches: 4.

As for this clone: Within the sample, other DNA sequences also encode this same CDR3. The chain links TRBV18 to TRBJ1-2; 7 nucleotides agree with TRBD1. The CDR3 contains 13 residues. Germline CDR1 and CDR2: KGHSH and LQKENI. J gave up 5 bases and V 3 bases, and 3 bases lay outside the gene matches. CDR3 amino acids: CASSPGTDYGYTF. In DNA form, the CDR3 reads TGTGCCAGCTCACCCGGGACAGATTATGGCTACACCTTC.

The chain joins TRBV10-3 to TRBJ2-3; no firm D call. There are 11 residues in the CDR3. From germline, CDR1 is ENHRY and CDR2 SYGVKD. The ends were cut back, 4 bases at V and 7 bases at J, with 6 bases in the middle. CDR3 in DNA: TGTGCCATCAGTGGGAGTAATACGCAGTATTTT. Protein product: CAISGSNTQYF.

The genes are TRBV27 and TRBJ2-7; weak D call: TRBD2 (6 bases). The V end lost 2 bases, the J end lost 5 bases, and 19 bases lay between the germline ends. Germline values: CDR1 MNHEY, CDR2 SMNVEV (reference sequence). CDR3 length: 16 amino acids. CDR3 protein: CASSLRETRMSNEQYF. CDR3 DNA: TGTGCCAGCAGTTTACGAGAGACTAGGATGTCCAACGAGCAGTACTTC.

V gene TRBV29-1 combines with J gene TRBJ1-2; 9 positions agree with TRBD1. Germline CDR1 is SQVTM and CDR2 is ANQGSEA. Trimming cost V 1 base and J 6 bases; bases outside gene matches: 9. This CDR3 spans 15 amino acids. The CDR3 nucleotides read TGCAGCGTTGAAGTAGGGGGACAGGGACTTAATGGCTACACCTTC. It specifies CSVEVGGQGLNGYTF. Using reference TRBV29-1 and TRBJ1-2 for the parts outside the CDR3, the full variable domain is SAVISQKPSRDICQRGTSLTIQCQVDSQVTMMFWYRQQPGQSLTLIATANQGSEATYESGFVIDKFPISRPNLTFSTLTVSNMSPEDSSIYLCSVEVGGQGLNGYTFGSGTRLTVV.

The chain employs TRBV30 and TRBJ2-7; 7 nucleotides align to TRBD1. The CDR3 has 13 residues. Germline values: CDR1 GTSNPN, CDR2 SVGIG (reference sequence). V shed 0 bases, J shed 2 bases, and the junction held 1 base outside the gene matches. CDR3 coding DNA: TGTGCCTGGAGTGTCGACAGGGCCTACGAGCAGTACTTC. Its translation is CAWSVDRAYEQYF.

The genes are TRBV18 and TRBJ2-4; D might be TRBD2 (6 bases). The CDR3 is 16 residues long. V shed 2 bases and J shed 2 bases, with 13 bases lying between them. Germline CDR1 is KGHSH and CDR2 is LQKENI. The CDR3 spells CASSPMEGWSKNIQYF. In DNA, the CDR3 is TGTGCCAGCTCACCAATGGAGGGGTGGTCCAAAAACATTCAGTACTTC.

V usage is TRBV7-2 and J usage is TRBJ1-6; 9 positions match TRBD1. The CDR3 has 14 amino acids. The germline CDR1 and CDR2 sequences are SGHTA and FQGNSA. V shed 5 bases, J shed 9 bases, and the junction held 5 bases outside the gene matches. CDR3 sequence reads: CASSLTGGRSPLHF. The CDR3 nucleotides read TGTGCCAGCAGCCTGACAGGGGGTCGTTCACCCCTCCACTTT. Together with reference TRBV7-2 and TRBJ1-6, the CDR3 gives the full variable domain: GAGVSQSPSNKVTEKGKDVELRCDPISGHTALYWYRQSLGQGLEFLIYFQGNSAPDKSGLPSDRFSAERTGGSVSTLTIQRTQQEDSAVYLCASSLTGGRSPLHFGNGTRLTVT.

The chain joins TRBV6-2 or TRBV6-3 to TRBJ2-3, with 7 bases matching TRBD2. This CDR3 has 15 amino acids. Germline loops: CDR1 MNHEY, CDR2 SVGEGT. The V segment lost 2 bases and the J segment 1 base; nucleotides outside the gene matches: 3. The CDR3 bases are TGTGCCAGCAGTTACGGGGGGGTTGGCACAGATACGCAGTATTTT. Its translation: CASSYGGVGTDTQYF.